This T cell receptor (beta chain) was observed in a study of T cell changes during pregnancy in multiple sclerosis. CDR1 and CDR2 (germline): SQVTM, ANQGSEA. This CDR3 comprises 12 residues. Trimming pared 4 bases from V and 0 bases from J, leaving 6 bases between. The protocol was immunoSEQ multiplex PCR, while the TCRdb copy is restricted to in-frame clones and leaves out a portion. The sample contains just under 65,000 clones, 75% to 95% of which appear only once. The clonotype was recovered from a female donor in good health, enrolled as a control in a pregnancy study. This chain joins TRBV29-1 and TRBJ1-1; D gene uncertain. This specimen consisted of peripheral blood, obtained in the third trimester of pregnancy. The CDR3 region is CSVVAVNTEAFF. The CDR3 DNA sequence: TGCAGCGTTGTTGCAGTGAACACTGAAGCTTTCTTT.